The 14 T cell receptor beta chains in this list originate from one sample, sequenced in a study of T cells in Graves' hyperthyroidism and ophthalmopathy. RNA transcripts provided the source from which TCR beta CDR3 regions were amplified. During a first-round RT-PCR of the TCR CDR3, the HTBI primer set was used. TCRdb recomputed calls from the multiplex PCR reads with MiXCR, one row per CDR3 protein. The sample carries approximately 510,000 distinct CDR3 sequences, 20% recorded once. The sequencing input was blood. These receptors were obtained from a man aged 18 to 29 with Graves' hyperthyroidism.

This clonotype was observed at least ten times. The gene calls are TRBV20-1 and TRBJ2-7; possible D gene TRBD2, 6 bases. The CDR3 covers 12 residues. V was trimmed by 4 bases and J by 7 bases, leaving 14 bases between them. CDR1 and CDR2 (germline): DFQATT, SNEGSKA (reference sequence). The CDR3 DNA reads as TGCAGTGCTACCTGGACTACACGAGAGCAGTACTTC. Translated, it gives CSATWTTREQYF.

This clonotype occurred many times. The chain combines TRBV7-6 with TRBJ2-7; possible D gene TRBD2, 6 bases. V shed 1 base and J shed 4 bases, with 17 bases lying between them. In germline, CDR1 is SGHVS, CDR2 FNYEAQ. CDR3 length equals 16 residues. CDR3: CASSLGTGYSGYEQYF. The CDR3 nucleotides are TGTGCCAGCAGCTTAGGTACTGGTTACAGCGGGTACGAGCAGTACTTC.

This clonotype appeared a few times. This chain links TRBV20-1 with TRBJ1-1; the D gene is possibly TRBD1 (6 bases). The CDR3 loop spans 14 amino acids. Germline lookup yields CDR1 DFQATT and CDR2 SNEGSKA (reference sequence). Deletions cut 1 base from V and 3 bases from J, with 12 bases between. In DNA, the CDR3 is TGCAGTGCTAGAGGGCAGGGGAAAGACACTGAAGCTTTCTTT. This translates into CSARGQGKDTEAFF.

This clonotype was counted a single time. This sequence joins TRBV29-1 and TRBJ1-1; D unresolved. CDR3 length equals 11 residues. V was pared by 4 bases and J by 4 bases, with 7 bases between. Germline V gives CDR1 SQVTM, CDR2 ANQGSEA. The CDR3 sequence: CSVVEITEAFF. The CDR3 region has the DNA TGCAGCGTTGTTGAAATCACTGAAGCTTTCTTT. The full variable domain, in which reference TRBV29-1 and TRBJ1-1 provide the parts outside the CDR3, is SAVISQKPSRDICQRGTSLTIQCQVDSQVTMMFWYRQQPGQSLTLIATANQGSEATYESGFVIDKFPISRPNLTFSTLTVSNMSPEDSSIYLCSVVEITEAFFGQGTRLTVV.

Many counts were recorded for this clonotype. The chain combines TRBV19 with TRBJ1-2; D gene uncertain. The length of the CDR3 is 15 residues. Per the germline V gene, CDR1 is LNHDA and CDR2 is SQIVND (reference sequence). Trimming took off 6 bases at V and 4 bases at J, with 18 bases between the two ends. The CDR3 spells CASRPQIGEGYGYTF. CDR3 sequence (DNA): TGTGCCAGTAGGCCCCAGATTGGAGAGGGCTATGGCTACACCTTC.

This clonotype was seen only a few times. The genes are TRBV30 and TRBJ1-1, with no clear D. Germline V gives CDR1 GTSNPN, CDR2 SVGIG (reference sequence). V was shortened by 8 bases and J by 3 bases, with 19 bases between the two germline ends. The CDR3 sequence is 14 residues long. The CDR3 coding sequence is TGTGCCGGCCCGTATGGTATAAGACACACTGAAGCTTTCTTT. As protein: CAGPYGIRHTEAFF.

This clonotype was picked up a small number of times. This sequence joins TRBV10-3 and TRBJ1-5; TRBD1 might be the D (6 bases). Trimming stripped 3 bases from V and 4 bases from J, with 10 bases between. CDR1 is ENHRY, CDR2 SYGVKD, per germline. The CDR3 is made up of 14 amino acids. In nucleotides, the CDR3 is TGTGCCATCAGTGAAAGGACAGAAAATCAGCCCCAGCATTTT. It is translated as CAISERTENQPQHF.

Comments on this clonotype: A read error may account for a junction end that differs from germline. CDR3 region: CSTTGGAKNYGYTF. The CDR3 DNA sequence: TGCAGTACTACTGGGGGAGCTAAGAACTATGGTTACACCTTC. The chain carries TRBV20-1 and TRBJ1-2; tentatively, D is TRBD1 (5 bases). Germline assignment: CDR1 DFQATT and CDR2 SNEGSKA (reference sequence). The CDR3 contains 14 residues.

Ten or more counts support this clonotype. V and J are TRBV28 and TRBJ2-7, with unresolved D. V was cut by 1 base and J by 7 bases, with 20 bases left in between. The CDR3 is 16 amino acids. CDR1 is MDHEN and CDR2 is SYDVKM in the germline V gene. As DNA, the CDR3 is TGTGCCAGCAGTTTATTTCAAAACCCCCCTGGCCTGGAGCAGTACTTC. Its protein product is CASSLFQNPPGLEQYF.

This clonotype was detected ten times or more. V usage is TRBV6-5 and J usage is TRBJ1-5, with 7 bases matching TRBD1. Germline V CDR1 and CDR2: MNHEY, SVGAGI. CDR3 length equals 15 residues. J was trimmed by 5 bases and V by 6 bases; bases with no gene match: 10. DNA of the CDR3: TGTGCCAGCAGCCGGAGACAGGGCTCGGATCAGCCCCAGCATTTT. This encodes CASSRRQGSDQPQHF.

This clonotype was seen repeatedly, ten times or more. This sequence joins TRBV9 and TRBJ1-1, with 8 bases matching TRBD1. V was clipped by 4 bases and J by 5 bases; unmatched bases: 7. The CDR3 covers 14 residues. CDR1 and CDR2 (germline): SGDLS, YYNGEE. The CDR3 region is CASSSTTGVTEAFF. CDR3 DNA sequence: TGTGCCAGCAGCTCTACGACAGGGGTTACTGAAGCTTTCTTT.

This clonotype was detected a few times. The J gene is TRBJ1-5, the V gene TRBV20-1; D is possibly TRBD1 (6 bases). Germline CDR1 DFQATT, CDR2 SNEGSKA (reference sequence). The germline V and J ends were trimmed by 4 bases and 7 bases, with 17 bases remaining between them. This CDR3 contains 14 residues. CDR3 nucleotides: TGCAGTGCTAACGAACCAGGGGAAAGGCAGCCCCAGCATTTT. Translation gives CSANEPGERQPQHF.

This clonotype was counted many times. The chain has TRBV10-3 and TRBJ1-5; weak D call: TRBD1 (6 bases). CDR3 length: 14 amino acids. V shed 10 bases and J shed 9 bases, with 22 bases lying between them. Per the germline V gene, CDR1 is ENHRY and CDR2 is SYGVKD. The CDR3 sequence: CATDDGGAVRPQHF. DNA of the CDR3: TGTGCCACCGACGATGGGGGGGCAGTGAGGCCCCAGCATTTT.

CDR3 sequence (DNA): TGCAGTGCTCGGGACTCCAAAGTCTACGAGCAGTACTTC. Amino acids: CSARDSKVYEQYF. The chain employs TRBV20-1 and TRBJ2-7; D possibly corresponds to TRBD2 (6 bases). V lost 5 bases to trimming and J lost 3 bases, with 14 bases between them. The germline gives CDR1 DFQATT, CDR2 SNEGSKA (reference sequence). CDR3 length: 13 residues.